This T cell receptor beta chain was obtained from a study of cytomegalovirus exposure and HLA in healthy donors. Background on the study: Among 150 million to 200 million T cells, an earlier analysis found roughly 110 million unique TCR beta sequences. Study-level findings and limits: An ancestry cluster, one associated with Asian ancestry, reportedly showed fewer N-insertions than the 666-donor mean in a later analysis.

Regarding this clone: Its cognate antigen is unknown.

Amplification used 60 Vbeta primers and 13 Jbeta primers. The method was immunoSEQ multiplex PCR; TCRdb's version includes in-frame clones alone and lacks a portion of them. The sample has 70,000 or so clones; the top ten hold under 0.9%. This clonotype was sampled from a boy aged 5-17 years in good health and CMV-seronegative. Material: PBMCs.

The CDR3 nucleotides are TGTGCCAGCAGCTTGGCGGCAGGAACTAACTATGGCTACACCTTC. Translated: CASSLAAGTNYGYTF. The chain recombines TRBV5-6 with TRBJ1-2, with no clear D. The CDR3 has 15 residues. V shed 0 bases and J shed 0 bases, with 9 bases lying between them. Germline V gene lookup returns CDR1 SGHDT and CDR2 YYEEEE.